The 21 T cell receptor gamma chains below were found in one sample sequenced in a study of γδ T cells in repeated Plasmodium falciparum infection. TCRdb re-called the multiplex PCR reads with CATT. The sample yields more than 20,000 gamma-chain clones, less than 3.5% seen once. Gammadelta T cells were flow-sorted from PBMC into Vgamma9/Vdelta2+ and Vdelta2-negative populations for bulk analysis. The material sequenced was gamma-delta T cells from blood. These TCRs come from a pool of human donors (malaria-infected and uninfected, not separated).

This clone was observed many times. A single base is all that separates this from a far larger clone, so a read error is likely. The same CDR3 arises from other DNA sequences in this sample as well. The chain combines TRGV9 with TRGJ1 or TRGJ2. The CDR3 extends over 13 amino acids. Germline V gene data show CDR1 as GITISATS and CDR2 as ISYDGTV (reference sequence). Losses at the gene ends were 4 bases for V and 3 bases for J; bases not matched to a gene: 6. CDR3 region: CALWEDSYYKKLF. The CDR3 nucleotides read TGTGCCTTGTGGGAAGACAGTTATTATAAGAAACTCTTT.

This clone was counted between two and nine times. With only one base between it and a far larger clone, this is likely a read error. The DNA is omitted, as the CDR3 cannot be located on it reliably, and the CDR3 follows TCRdb's listing. The V gene call is TRGV2, and the J gene call is absent. Germline V gene lookup returns CDR1 EGSNGY and CDR2 YDSYNSKV. The CDR3 spans 32 residues, counting both ends. The CDR3 loop is CATWDGRRIIRNSLAVEQHLLSQVSIGRIQHF.

This clone has a handful of counts. This may be a read error: a much more frequent sequence differs by one nucleotide. It is unclear where the CDR3 begins or ends on the DNA, so no DNA is shown, and the CDR3 is as TCRdb lists it. The V gene is TRGV2; the J gene was not called. Looked up from germline, CDR1 is EGSNGY and CDR2 is YDSYNSKV. The CDR3 adds up to 29 amino acids, both ends counted. The CDR3 sequence is CASWPIIRNSLAVEQHLLSQVSIGRIQHF.

Concerning this clone itself: For this DNA, TCRdb reports the protein of a much larger clone, which diverges at residue 8, most likely from a read error; the protein presented here is translated directly from the DNA. The chain joins TRGV9 to TRGJ1 or TRGJ2. The J gene was missing in TCRdb and was found by matching the end of the DNA to germline. The germline gives CDR1 GITISATS, CDR2 ISYDGTV (reference sequence). Trimming removed 2 bases from V and 6 bases from J; junction bases left unmatched: 7. CDR3 size: 13 residues. CDR3 sequence reads: CALWEARCYKKLF. CDR3 sequence (DNA): TGTGCCTTGTGGGAGGCGAGGTGTTATAAGAAACTCTTT.

This clone was recorded at least ten times. For this DNA, TCRdb reports the protein of a much larger clone, which diverges at residue 4, most likely from a read error; the protein presented here is translated directly from the DNA. The rearrangement links TRGV4 to TRGJ1 or TRGJ2. J gave up 11 bases and V 7 bases, and 8 bases lay outside the gene matches. CDR1 and CDR2 from the germline V gene are EGSTGY and YDSYTSSV. This CDR3 has 10 amino acids. CDR3 nucleotides: TGTGCCACCTGTGATTGTGAGAAACTCTTT. It specifies CATCDCEKLF.

This clone has ten or more counts. This DNA's translation and the protein TCRdb lists, from a much larger clone, do not match at residue 9, likely due to a read error; the protein shown is translated from the DNA. The chain employs TRGV9 and TRGJ1 or TRGJ2. The J gene comes from matching the DNA to germline here; TCRdb lacks it. Germline CDR1 is GITISATS and CDR2 is ISYDGTV (reference sequence). V lost 4 bases to trimming and J lost 3 bases; unmatched junction nucleotides: 12. The CDR3 has 15 amino acids. The CDR3 DNA reads TGTGCCTTGTGGGAAGTCTTACTGTCTTATTATAAGAAACTCTTT. Translation gives CALWEVLLSYYKKLF.

In its sample, this clone is medium-sized. This sequence joins TRGV9 and TRGJ1 or TRGJ2. The trim removed 0 bases at V and 7 bases at J, leaving 3 bases unmatched. The germline V gene has CDR1 GITISATS and CDR2 ISYDGTV (reference sequence). The CDR3 has 12 amino acids. The DNA of the CDR3 is TGTGCCTTGTGGGAGGTGCAATATAAGAAACTCTTT. It is translated as CALWEVQYKKLF.

This clone was observed many times. This sample also contains other DNA sequences that code for the same CDR3. V gene TRGV2 combines with J gene TRGJ1 or TRGJ2. V dropped 5 bases and J dropped 3; count of bases not matched to a gene: 4. The germline V gene encodes CDR1 EGSNGY and CDR2 YDSYNSKV. There are 12 residues in the CDR3. The CDR3 here is CATWGSYYKKLF. The CDR3 bases are TGTGCCACCTGGGGTTCTTATTATAAGAAACTCTTT.

This sequence joins TRGV5 and TRGJ1 or TRGJ2. TCRdb carries no J gene annotation; the J gene was assigned here by matching the DNA with germline. Germline lookup yields CDR1 VINAFY and CDR2 YDVSNSKD. The CDR3 runs to 14 residues. The CDR3 loop is CAPGTGRGWYKKLF. CDR3 in DNA: TGTGCACCTGGGACAGGCCGGGGATGGTATAAGAAACTCTTT.

This clone ranks as medium-sized. The sample carries other DNA sequences with the same CDR3. This rearrangement joins TRGV3 to TRGJ1 or TRGJ2. Germline CDR1 and CDR2: VTNTFY and YDVSTARD (reference sequence). The V segment lost 0 bases and the J segment 6 bases; nucleotides outside the gene matches: 8. This CDR3 has 14 residues. The CDR3 nucleotides read TGTGCCACCTGGGACAGGCTGGGGCTTTATAAGAAACTCTTT. This gives the protein CATWDRLGLYKKLF.

This clone was counted a few times. Translating this DNA gives a protein that differs at residue 3 from the TCRdb one, which belongs to a much larger clone; a read error is likely, and the protein shown is this translation. The gene calls are TRGV3 and TRGJ1 or TRGJ2. The J gene, absent from TCRdb, was called here by matching the DNA to germline. The CDR3 sequence is 14 residues long. CDR1 and CDR2 (germline): VTNTFY, YDVSTARD (reference sequence). The CDR3 spells CAIWDRRLGYKKLF. The CDR3, as DNA: TGTGCCATCTGGGACAGGCGTTTGGGATATAAGAAACTCTTT.

A note on this clone: The protein TCRdb gives is from a much larger clone and does not agree with this DNA's translation at residue 5, likely a read error; the protein shown here comes from the DNA. This chain links TRGV4 with TRGJ1 or TRGJ2. TCRdb leaves out the J gene; it was filled in here by matching the DNA to germline. Germline V CDR1 and CDR2: EGSTGY, YDSYTSSV. After removal of 6 bases from V and 4 bases from J, the junction contained 21 bases not matched to a gene. CDR3 length: 17 residues. CDR3 region: CATWSPETSQLYYKKLF. CDR3 bases: TGTGCCACCTGGAGCCCGGAGACCTCCCAACTCTATTATAAGAAACTCTTT.

Ten or more counts support this clone. TCRdb shows a much larger clone's protein in place of this DNA's translation, and the two differ at residue 3, likely through a read error; the protein shown is translated from the DNA. The chain joins TRGV9 to TRGJ1 or TRGJ2. The CDR3 totals 12 residues. Germline V gene sequence: CDR1 GITISATS, CDR2 ISYDGTV (reference sequence). The CDR3 is CAFWEVSYKKLF. The CDR3 nucleotides read TGTGCCTTTTGGGAGGTCTCTTATAAGAAACTCTTT.

With respect to this clone: This DNA's translation and the protein TCRdb lists, from a much larger clone, do not match at residue 4, likely due to a read error; the protein shown is translated from the DNA. The V and J genes are TRGV3 and TRGJ1 or TRGJ2. The J gene comes from matching the DNA to germline here; TCRdb lacks it. CDR1 VTNTFY and CDR2 YDVSTARD come from the germline V gene (reference sequence). This CDR3 region has 13 residues. The CDR3 DNA follows: TGTGCCACCCGGGACTACAGGTATTATAAGAAACTCTTT. Protein product: CATRDYRYYKKLF.

With regard to this clone: A read error is the likely source, as a far larger clone sits one nucleotide away. The DNA is left out, because the CDR3 cannot be placed on it with certainty; the CDR3 is given as TCRdb lists it. The sample has other DNA sequences that encode this CDR3 too. The J gene has no call, while the V gene is TRGV9. The V gene's germline CDR1 is GITISATS and CDR2 ISYDGTV (reference sequence). Both ends counted, the CDR3 spans 31 residues. The CDR3 region is CALWEAIIIRNSLAVEQHLLSQVSIGRIQHF.

This clone was counted between two and nine times. Given a far larger clone just one base away, this is likely a sequencing read error. This CDR3 is also generated by other DNA sequences in the sample. The genes are TRGV9 and TRGJ1 or TRGJ2. The J gene comes from matching the DNA to germline here; TCRdb lacks it. From germline, CDR1 is GITISATS and CDR2 ISYDGTV (reference sequence). The CDR3 spans 14 residues. Trimming cost V 1 base and J 10 bases; bases outside gene matches: 13. CDR3 region: CALWEVSPRRKKLF. The DNA of the CDR3 is TGTGCCTTGTGGGAGGTATCTCCTCGGCGGAAGAAACTCTTT.

With respect to this clone: A read error likely explains why the TCRdb protein, taken from a much larger clone, differs from this DNA's translation at residue 4; the protein shown is translated from the DNA. The chain recombines TRGV9 with TRGJ1 or TRGJ2. TCRdb does not report a J gene; here it was assigned by matching the DNA to germline references. Germline CDR1 reads GITISATS; CDR2 reads ISYDGTV (reference sequence). The CDR3 sequence is 11 residues long. In nucleotides, the CDR3 is TGTGCCTTGTGTGAGGTGTCGGTGAAACTCTTT. Translating it yields CALCEVSVKLF.

In its sample, this clone was seen many times. Only one base separates this from a far larger clonotype, so it likely reflects a read error. Other DNA sequences from this sample encode an identical CDR3 as well. The chain employs TRGV9 and TRGJP2. TCRdb leaves out the J gene; it was filled in here by matching the DNA to germline. Germline values: CDR1 GITISATS, CDR2 ISYDGTV (reference sequence). The CDR3 extends over 14 amino acids. The CDR3 sequence is CALWTYSSDWIKTF. Here the CDR3 DNA reads TGCGCCTTGTGGACTTATAGTAGTGATTGGATCAAGACGTTT.

The sample holds a few counts of this clone. The protein given by TCRdb reflects a much larger clone and differs at residue 18 from this DNA's translation, likely from a read error; the protein shown is the DNA's translation. The genes are TRGV9 and TRGJP1. The J gene comes from matching the DNA to germline here; TCRdb lacks it. This CDR3 contains 19 residues. V lost 0 bases, J lost 15 bases, and 28 bases stayed unmatched. Germline V gene lookup returns CDR1 GITISATS and CDR2 ISYDGTV (reference sequence). The CDR3, as DNA: TGTGCCTTGTGGGAGGTGAGGGGTCCCCAAGAGTTGGGCAAAAAAATCAAGATATTT. This gives the protein CALWEVRGPQELGKKIKIF.

This clone was seen repeatedly, ten times or more. The protein recorded in TCRdb matches a much larger clone and deviates from this DNA's translation at residue 9, suggesting a read error; the protein here is obtained by translating the DNA. The J gene was not called, though the V gene is TRGV9. CDR1 is GITISATS, CDR2 ISYDGTV, per germline (reference sequence). This CDR3 is 11 amino acids long. The CDR3 DNA sequence: TGTGCCTTGTGTGTAGGGTACGAGGAACTCTTT. Translation gives CALCVGYEELF.

In this sample, this clone turned up many times. A far larger clone is only one base removed, so a read error is likely. Other DNA sequences in this sample translate to the same CDR3. The J gene went uncalled, whereas the V gene is TRGV4. The germline V gene encodes CDR1 EGSTGY and CDR2 YDSYTSSV. The CDR3 contains 14 residues. CDR3 DNA: TGTGCCACCTGGGATGCAGTTTCCGGTTATAAGAAACTCTTC. Amino acid sequence: CATWDAVSGYKKLF.